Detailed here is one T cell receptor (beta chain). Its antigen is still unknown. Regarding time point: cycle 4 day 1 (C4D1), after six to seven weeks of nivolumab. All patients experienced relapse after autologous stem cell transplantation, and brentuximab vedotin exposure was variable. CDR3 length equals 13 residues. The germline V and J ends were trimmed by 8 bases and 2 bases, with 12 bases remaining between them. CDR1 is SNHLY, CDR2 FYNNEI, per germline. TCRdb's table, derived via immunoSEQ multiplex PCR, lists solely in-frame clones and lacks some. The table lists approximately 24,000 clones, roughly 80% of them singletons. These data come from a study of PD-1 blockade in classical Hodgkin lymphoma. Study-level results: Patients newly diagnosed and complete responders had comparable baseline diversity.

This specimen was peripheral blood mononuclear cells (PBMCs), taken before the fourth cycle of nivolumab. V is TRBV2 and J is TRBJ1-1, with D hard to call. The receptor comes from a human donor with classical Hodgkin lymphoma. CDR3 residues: CASGVDYNTEAFF. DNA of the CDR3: TGTGCCAGCGGCGTGGACTACAACACTGAAGCTTTCTTT. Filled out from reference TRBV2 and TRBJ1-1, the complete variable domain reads EPEVTQTPSHQVTQMGQEVILRCVPISNHLYFYWYRQILGQKVEFLVSFYNNEISEKSEIFDDQFSVERPDGSNFTLKIRSTKLEDSAMYFCASGVDYNTEAFFGQGTRLTVV.